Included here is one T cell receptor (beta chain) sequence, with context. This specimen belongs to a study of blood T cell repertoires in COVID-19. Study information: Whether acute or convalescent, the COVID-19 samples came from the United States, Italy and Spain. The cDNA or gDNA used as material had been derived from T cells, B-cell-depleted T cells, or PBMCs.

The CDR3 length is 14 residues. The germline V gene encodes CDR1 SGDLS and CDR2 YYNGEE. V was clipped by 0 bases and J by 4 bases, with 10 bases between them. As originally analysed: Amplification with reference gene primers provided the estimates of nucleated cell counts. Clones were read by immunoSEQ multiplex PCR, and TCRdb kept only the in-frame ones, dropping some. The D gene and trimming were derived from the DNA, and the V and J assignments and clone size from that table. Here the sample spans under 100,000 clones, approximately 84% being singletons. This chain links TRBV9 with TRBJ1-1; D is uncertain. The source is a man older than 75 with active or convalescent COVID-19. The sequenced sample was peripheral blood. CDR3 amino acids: CASSVGGEGTEAFF. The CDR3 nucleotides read TGTGCCAGCAGCGTAGGTGGGGAGGGCACTGAAGCTTTCTTT. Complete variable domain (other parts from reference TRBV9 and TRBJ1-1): DSGVTQTPKHLITATGQRVTLRCSPRSGDLSVYWYQQSLDQGLQFLIQYYNGEERAKGNILERFSAQQFPDLHSELNLSSLELGDSALYFCASSVGGEGTEAFFGQGTRLTVV.